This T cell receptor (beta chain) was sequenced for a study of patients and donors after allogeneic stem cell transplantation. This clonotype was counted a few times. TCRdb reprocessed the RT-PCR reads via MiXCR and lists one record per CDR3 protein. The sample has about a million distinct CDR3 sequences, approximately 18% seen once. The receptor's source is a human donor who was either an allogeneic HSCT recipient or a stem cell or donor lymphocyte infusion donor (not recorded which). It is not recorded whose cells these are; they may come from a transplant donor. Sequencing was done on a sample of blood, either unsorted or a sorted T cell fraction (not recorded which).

Here the CDR3 DNA reads TGTGCCAGCAGCTTAGGGAAGATAGGGGGTCAGCCCCAGCATTTT. Translation gives CASSLGKIGGQPQHF. V and J are TRBV7-8 and TRBJ1-5; D possibly corresponds to TRBD1 (6 bases). The CDR3 sequence is 15 residues long. Trimming took 1 base from V and 6 from J, leaving 13 bases between them. Per germline, CDR1 SGHVS and CDR2 FQNEAQ.